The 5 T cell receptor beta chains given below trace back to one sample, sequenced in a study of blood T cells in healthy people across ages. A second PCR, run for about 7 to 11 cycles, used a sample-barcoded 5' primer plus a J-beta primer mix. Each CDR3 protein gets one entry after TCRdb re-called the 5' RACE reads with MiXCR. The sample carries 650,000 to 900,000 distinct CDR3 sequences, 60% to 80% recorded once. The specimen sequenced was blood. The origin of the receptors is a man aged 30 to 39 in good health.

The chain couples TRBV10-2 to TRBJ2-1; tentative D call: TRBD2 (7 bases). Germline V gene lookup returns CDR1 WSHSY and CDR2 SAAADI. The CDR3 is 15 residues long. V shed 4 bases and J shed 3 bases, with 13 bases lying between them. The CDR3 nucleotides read TGCGCCAGCAGTGTGGAGGGGGGGGTCTACAATGAGCAGTTCTTC. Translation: CASSVEGGVYNEQFF.

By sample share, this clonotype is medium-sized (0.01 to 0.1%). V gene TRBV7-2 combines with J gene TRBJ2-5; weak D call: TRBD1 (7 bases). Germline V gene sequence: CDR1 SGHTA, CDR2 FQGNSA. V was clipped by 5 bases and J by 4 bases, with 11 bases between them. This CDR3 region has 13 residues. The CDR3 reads CASSARGAETQYF. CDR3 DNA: TGTGCCAGCAGCGCCAGGGGGGCAGAGACCCAGTACTTC.

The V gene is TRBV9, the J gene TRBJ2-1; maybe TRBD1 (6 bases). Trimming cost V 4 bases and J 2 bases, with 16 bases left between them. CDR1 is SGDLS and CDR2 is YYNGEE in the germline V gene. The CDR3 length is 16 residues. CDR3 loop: CASSPAGTRTYNEQFF. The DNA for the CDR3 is TGTGCCAGCAGCCCGGCCGGGACACGGACCTACAATGAGCAGTTCTTC. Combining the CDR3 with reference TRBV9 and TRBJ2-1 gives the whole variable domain DSGVTQTPKHLITATGQRVTLRCSPRSGDLSVYWYQQSLDQGLQFLIQYYNGEERAKGNILERFSAQQFPDLHSELNLSSLELGDSALYFCASSPAGTRTYNEQFFGPGTRLTVL.

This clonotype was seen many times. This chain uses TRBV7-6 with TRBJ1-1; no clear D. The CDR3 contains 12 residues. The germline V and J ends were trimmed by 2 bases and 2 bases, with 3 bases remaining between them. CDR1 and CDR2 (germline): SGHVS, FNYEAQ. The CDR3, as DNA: TGTGCCAGCAGCTTAACAAACACTGAAGCTTTCTTT. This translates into CASSLTNTEAFF.

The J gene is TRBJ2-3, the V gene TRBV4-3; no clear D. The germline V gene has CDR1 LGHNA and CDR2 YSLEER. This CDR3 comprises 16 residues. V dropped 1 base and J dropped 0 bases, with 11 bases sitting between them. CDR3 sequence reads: CASSQAPSGSTDTQYF. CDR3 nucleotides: TGCGCCAGCAGCCAAGCGCCCTCAGGTAGCACAGATACGCAGTATTTT.